Below are 24 T cell receptor beta chains sequenced from a single sample in a study of OX40 agonist ivuxolimab in advanced cancers. Produced via immunoSEQ multiplex PCR; TCRdb's table is partial and in-frame only. The repertoire has 25,000 to 30,000 clones, 70% to 80% of them found once; the top ten carry around 33%. The input for sequencing was CD4+ or CD8+ T cells sorted from blood, taken in a trial of the OX40 agonist ivuxolimab. The origin of the receptors is an adult with an advanced solid tumor such as melanoma, head and neck, liver or kidney cancer.

The V call is TRBV28, the J call TRBJ2-1; 11 positions match TRBD2. The length of the CDR3 is 20 residues. The germline CDR1 and CDR2 sequences are MDHEN and SYDVKM. V dropped 7 bases and J dropped 4; count of bases not matched to a gene: 21. The DNA of the CDR3 is TGTGCCAGCACCAAAGCGTCTAGCGGGAGGCGGCCCATTATGTACAATGAGCAGTTCTTC. Translation gives CASTKASSGRRPIMYNEQFF.

This clone was detected only a few times. The chain joins TRBV5-1 to TRBJ2-1; 8 nucleotides agree with TRBD2. Per germline, CDR1 SGHRS and CDR2 YFSETQ. V shed 0 bases, J shed 1 base, and the junction held 3 bases outside the gene matches. The CDR3 sequence is 16 residues long. As DNA, the CDR3 is TGCGCCAGCAGCTTGGTAGCGGGACGTTCCTACAATGAGCAGTTCTTC. This codes for CASSLVAGRSYNEQFF.

This chain connects TRBV6-5 to TRBJ2-1, with D possibly matching TRBD2 (6 bases). Germline CDR1 and CDR2: MNHEY and SVGAGI. Between the trimmed V and J ends, which lost 0 bases and 8 bases, there was a span of 14 bases. This CDR3 spans 15 amino acids. In DNA, the CDR3 is TGTGCCAGCAGTTACTCCGGCGGGGCTACGGATGAGCAGTTCTTC. As protein: CASSYSGGATDEQFF.

The gene calls are TRBV29-1 and TRBJ1-1, with D perhaps TRBD1 (6 bases). This CDR3 is 13 amino acids long. Trimming cost V 8 bases and J 0 bases, with 13 bases left between them. Germline CDR1 is SQVTM and CDR2 is ANQGSEA. DNA of the CDR3: TGCAGCACCGAATCAGGGGTGAACACTGAAGCTTTCTTT. Translation: CSTESGVNTEAFF.

The chain links TRBV6-5 to TRBJ2-3; TRBD2 matches 7 bases. Germline loops: CDR1 MNHEY, CDR2 SVGAGI. J was trimmed by 6 bases and V by 4 bases; bases with no gene match: 4. This CDR3 comprises 13 residues. CDR3 in amino acids: CASSWGEGDTQYF. The CDR3, as DNA: TGTGCCAGCAGTTGGGGGGAGGGGGATACGCAGTATTTT.

The V and J genes are TRBV30 and TRBJ2-1, with D possibly being TRBD1 (5 bases). Deletions cut 3 bases from V and 6 bases from J, with 6 bases between. CDR3 length: 11 residues. CDR1 GTSNPN and CDR2 SVGIG come from the germline V gene (reference sequence). The CDR3 is CAWRRGNEQFF. In DNA form, the CDR3 reads TGTGCCTGGAGAAGGGGCAATGAGCAGTTCTTC.

The chain links TRBV7-6 to TRBJ2-2; D not resolved. The V end was cut by 1 base, the J end by 4 bases, with 7 bases between. Germline CDR1 reads SGHVS; CDR2 reads FNYEAQ. This CDR3 has 14 amino acids. In DNA form, the CDR3 reads TGTGCCAGCAGCTTAGAGTGGGCCACCGGGGAGCTGTTTTTT. Its translation is CASSLEWATGELFF. Variable domain in full (rest from reference TRBV7-6 and TRBJ2-2): GAGVSQSPRYKVTKRGQDVALRCDPISGHVSLYWYRQALGQGPEFLTYFNYEAQQDKSGLPNDRFSAERPEGSISTLTIQRTEQRDSAMYRCASSLEWATGELFFGEGSRLTVL.

The V and J genes are TRBV27 and TRBJ2-7, with 12 bases matching TRBD2. CDR1 MNHEY and CDR2 SMNVEV come from the germline V gene (reference sequence). Losses at the gene ends were 3 bases for V and 3 bases for J; bases not matched to a gene: 3. The CDR3 consists of 15 residues. CDR3 sequence reads: CASSFGLAGIYEQYF. CDR3 DNA sequence: TGTGCCAGCAGTTTTGGACTAGCGGGAATCTACGAGCAGTACTTC.

This clone is a singleton in its sample. The chain joins TRBV7-3 to TRBJ1-1; D may be TRBD1 (5 bases). Germline V lookup: CDR1 SGHTA, CDR2 FQGTGA. The CDR3 is 17 amino acids. The V end was cut by 0 bases, the J end by 4 bases, with 18 bases between. As DNA, the CDR3 is TGTGCCAGCAGCTTAACCAGGACAAGGGTGGGGATCACTGAAGCTTTCTTT. Translation: CASSLTRTRVGITEAFF.

This chain links TRBV4-1 with TRBJ1-3, with D possibly matching TRBD1 (5 bases). The germline V gene has CDR1 MGHRA and CDR2 YSYEKL. Trimming pared 3 bases from V and 0 bases from J, leaving 18 bases between. The CDR3 has 18 amino acids. CDR3: CASSHPLRGSPSGNTIYF. The CDR3 nucleotides read TGCGCCAGCAGCCACCCATTGAGGGGCAGCCCCTCTGGAAACACCATATATTTT.

The J gene is TRBJ2-3, the V gene TRBV7-9, with a possible D match to TRBD1 (5 bases). Trimming stripped 6 bases from V and 10 bases from J, with 17 bases between. The CDR3 runs 13 residues. Germline V gene sequence: CDR1 SEHNR, CDR2 FQNEAQ (reference sequence). The CDR3 region is CASSPPTEGSQYF. The CDR3 DNA sequence: TGTGCCAGCAGTCCGCCGACAGAAGGTTCGCAGTATTTT.

CDR3 residues: CASSVDLGNTEAFF. CDR3 nucleotide sequence: TGTGCCAGCAGCGTAGATTTGGGGAACACTGAAGCTTTCTTT. The J gene is TRBJ1-1, the V gene TRBV9; D not resolved. The CDR3 is made up of 14 amino acids. With 0 bases removed from V and 1 base from J, the gap between germline ends came to 7 bases. CDR1 and CDR2 from the germline V gene are SGDLS and YYNGEE.

The V gene is TRBV7-8, the J gene TRBJ1-5; D is possibly TRBD1 (5 bases). Trimming pared 1 base from V and 0 bases from J, leaving 13 bases between. From germline, CDR1 is SGHVS and CDR2 FQNEAQ. There are 17 residues in the CDR3. The CDR3 loop is CASSLVGGEDSNQPQHF. The CDR3 DNA reads TGTGCCAGCAGCTTAGTGGGGGGAGAAGATAGCAATCAGCCCCAGCATTTT.

V usage is TRBV2 and J usage is TRBJ2-1, with TRBD1 matching 7 bases. The CDR3 is 12 amino acids. The J segment lost 9 bases and the V segment lost 10 bases, leaving 9 bases of the junction unmatched. Germline lookup yields CDR1 SNHLY and CDR2 FYNNEI. The CDR3 nucleotides are TGTGCCAACGCGGACAGGCCTTCTGAGCAGTTCTTC. It translates to CANADRPSEQFF.

The CDR3 region is CASSWDRGFEAFF. The CDR3 region has the DNA TGTGCCAGCAGTTGGGACAGGGGGTTTGAAGCTTTCTTT. The V call is TRBV28, the J call TRBJ1-1; TRBD1 aligns across 11 bases. The J segment lost 7 bases and the V segment lost 4 bases, leaving 2 bases of the junction unmatched. The CDR3 covers 13 residues. Per germline, CDR1 MDHEN and CDR2 SYDVKM.

This clone is labeled as large (0.1 to 1%). The chain carries TRBV14 and TRBJ1-1; D remains unclear. V was cut by 5 bases and J by 1 base, with 8 bases left in between. Germline lookup yields CDR1 SGHDN and CDR2 FVKESK. The CDR3 consists of 13 residues. This CDR3 reads CASSRVSNTEAFF. CDR3 sequence (DNA): TGTGCCAGCAGCAGGGTGTCGAACACTGAAGCTTTCTTT.

This clone has just one count. The chain carries TRBV6-4 and TRBJ1-2; TRBD1 matches 9 bases. The germline gives CDR1 MRHNA, CDR2 SNTAGT. Trimming at V came to 0 bases and at J to 4 bases, leaving 3 bases not matched to a gene. This CDR3 has 15 residues. The CDR3 spells CASSDSRTGVYGYTF. CDR3 nucleotide sequence: TGTGCCAGCAGTGACTCCCGGACAGGGGTCTATGGCTACACCTTC.

This clone was detected a few times. The gene calls are TRBV2 and TRBJ1-5, with unresolved D. Trimming took off 4 bases at V and 5 bases at J, with 3 bases between the two ends. The CDR3 extends over 11 amino acids. Germline CDR1 reads SNHLY; CDR2 reads FYNNEI. CDR3 bases: TGTGCCAGCAGTGGGGATCAGCCCCAGCATTTT. Its protein is CASSGDQPQHF.

The chain recombines TRBV7-9 with TRBJ1-2; 7 bases line up with TRBD1. CDR1 is SEHNR and CDR2 is FQNEAQ in the germline V gene (reference sequence). CDR3 length equals 15 residues. Losses at the gene ends were 5 bases for V and 6 bases for J; bases not matched to a gene: 12. CDR3 coding DNA: TGTGCCAGCAGCGGCAAAGGAGGGGGCATAGATGGCTACACCTTC. Residues: CASSGKGGGIDGYTF.

CDR3 coding DNA: TGTGCCAGCAGTTTACTTGGCGGAAGCTCCTACAATGAGCAGTTCTTC. Protein sequence: CASSLLGGSSYNEQFF. The chain has TRBV28 and TRBJ2-1; D is unclear. The CDR3 covers 16 residues. With 2 bases removed from V and 0 bases from J, the gap between germline ends came to 11 bases. The V gene's germline CDR1 is MDHEN and CDR2 SYDVKM.

V usage is TRBV28 and J usage is TRBJ2-1; D not resolved. The germline V gene encodes CDR1 MDHEN and CDR2 SYDVKM. V dropped 11 bases and J dropped 2 bases, with 19 bases sitting between them. The CDR3 consists of 15 residues. DNA for the CDR3: TGTGCCTGCACCCTTGACACAACCCCCTACAATGAGCAGTTCTTC. It specifies CACTLDTTPYNEQFF.

This sequence joins TRBV19 and TRBJ1-3; D gene unclear. V was clipped by 6 bases and J by 0 bases, with 6 bases between them. Germline V gene sequence: CDR1 LNHDA, CDR2 SQIVND (reference sequence). This CDR3 spans 13 amino acids. CDR3 in DNA: TGTGCCAGTAGGGAGTCCTCTGGAAACACCATATATTTT. Encoded protein: CASRESSGNTIYF.

The chain recombines TRBV6-4 with TRBJ2-3, with D perhaps matching TRBD2 (6 bases). The CDR3 loop spans 13 amino acids. In germline, CDR1 is MRHNA, CDR2 SNTAGT. V was shortened by 4 bases and J by 1 base, with 6 bases between the two germline ends. CDR3 region: CASSAGGTDTQYF. The CDR3, as DNA: TGTGCCAGCAGTGCGGGGGGCACAGATACGCAGTATTTT.

The chain combines TRBV19 with TRBJ2-1; 9 nucleotides align to TRBD2. J was trimmed by 4 bases and V by 5 bases; bases with no gene match: 6. CDR1 and CDR2 (germline): LNHDA, SQIVND (reference sequence). The CDR3 has 15 residues. The CDR3 protein is CASSATSGSYNEQFF. CDR3 coding DNA: TGTGCCAGTAGTGCAACTAGCGGGTCTTACAATGAGCAGTTCTTC.